This entry is about one TCR beta chain. Its antigen remains unknown. Trimming pared 0 bases from V and 6 bases from J, leaving 0 bases between. The CDR3 extends over 11 amino acids. Germline V CDR1 and CDR2: SGDLS, YYNGEE. This sample is part of a study of CD8 T cells in Susac syndrome. Controls were age- and sex-matched healthy donors. Random hexamers primed reverse transcription of roughly 0.5 to 1 ug RNA. TCRdb independently ran MiXCR on the immunoSEQ multiplex PCR reads; one entry per CDR3 protein. The sample yields 130,000 to 150,000 distinct CDR3 sequences, approximately 93% seen once. Study findings and constraints: The TCR sequencing and HLA analysis in the study involved a relatively small number of individuals, as the study acknowledged.

What was sequenced was CD4+ T cells from PBMCs. This sequence originates from a human donor in good health. The rearrangement joins TRBV9 to TRBJ2-2; D remains unclear. The CDR3 is CASSVAGELFF. The CDR3 region has the DNA TGTGCCAGCAGCGTAGCCGGGGAGCTGTTTTTT.